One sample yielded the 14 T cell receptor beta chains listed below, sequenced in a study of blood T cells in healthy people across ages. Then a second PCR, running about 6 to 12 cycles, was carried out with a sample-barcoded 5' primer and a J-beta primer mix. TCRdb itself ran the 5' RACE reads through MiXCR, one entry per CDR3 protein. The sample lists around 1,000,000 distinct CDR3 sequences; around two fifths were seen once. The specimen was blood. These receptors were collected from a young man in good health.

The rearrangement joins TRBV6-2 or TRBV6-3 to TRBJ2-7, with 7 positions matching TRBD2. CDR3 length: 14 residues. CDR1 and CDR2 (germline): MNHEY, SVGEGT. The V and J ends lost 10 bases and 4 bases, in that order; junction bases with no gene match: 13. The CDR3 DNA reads TGTGCCACCTACCACGCGGGGGAAACGTACGAGCAGTACTTC. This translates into CATYHAGETYEQYF.

The CDR3 protein is CATRQGTADTQYF. In DNA form, the CDR3 reads TGTGCCACCAGACAGGGGACGGCAGATACGCAGTATTTT. The chain has TRBV19 and TRBJ2-3; TRBD1 aligns across 8 bases. The CDR3 spans 13 residues. Germline loops: CDR1 LNHDA, CDR2 SQIVND (reference sequence). The ends lost 10 bases at V and 4 bases at J; junction bases unmatched: 7.

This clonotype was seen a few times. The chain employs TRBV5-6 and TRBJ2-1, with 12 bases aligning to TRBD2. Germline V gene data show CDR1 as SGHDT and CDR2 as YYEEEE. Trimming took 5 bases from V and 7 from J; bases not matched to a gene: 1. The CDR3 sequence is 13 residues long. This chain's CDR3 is CASRGLAGNEQFF. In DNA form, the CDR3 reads TGTGCCAGCAGGGGACTAGCGGGTAATGAGCAGTTCTTC.

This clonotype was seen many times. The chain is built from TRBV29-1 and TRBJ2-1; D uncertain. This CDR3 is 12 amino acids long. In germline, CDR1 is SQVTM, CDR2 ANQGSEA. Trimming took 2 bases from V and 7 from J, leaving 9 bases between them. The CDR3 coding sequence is TGCAGCGTTGAATCAGGTGGGAATGAGCAGTTCTTC. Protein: CSVESGGNEQFF.

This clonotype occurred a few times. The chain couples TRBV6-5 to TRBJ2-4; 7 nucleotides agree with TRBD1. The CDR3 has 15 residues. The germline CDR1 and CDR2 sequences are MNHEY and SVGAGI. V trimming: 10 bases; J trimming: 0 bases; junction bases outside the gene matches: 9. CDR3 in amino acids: CATKDRVLAKNIQYF. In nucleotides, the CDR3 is TGTGCCACCAAAGACAGGGTCCTAGCCAAAAACATTCAGTACTTC.

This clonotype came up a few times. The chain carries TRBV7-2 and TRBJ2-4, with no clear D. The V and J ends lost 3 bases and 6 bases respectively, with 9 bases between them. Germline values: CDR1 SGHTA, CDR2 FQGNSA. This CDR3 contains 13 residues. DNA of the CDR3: TGTGCCAGCAGCTTGGGTCCGACAAACATTCAGTACTTC. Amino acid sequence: CASSLGPTNIQYF.

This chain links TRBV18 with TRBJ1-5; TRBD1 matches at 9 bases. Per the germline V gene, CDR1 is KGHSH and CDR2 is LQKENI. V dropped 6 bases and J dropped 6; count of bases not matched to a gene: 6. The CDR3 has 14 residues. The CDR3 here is CASSATGGTQPQHF. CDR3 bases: TGTGCCAGCTCGGCGACAGGGGGAACTCAGCCCCAGCATTTT.

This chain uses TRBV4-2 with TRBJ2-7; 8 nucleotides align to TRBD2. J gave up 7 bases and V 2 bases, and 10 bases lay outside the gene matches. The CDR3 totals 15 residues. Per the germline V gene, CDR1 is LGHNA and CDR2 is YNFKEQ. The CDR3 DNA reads TGTGCCAGCAGCCAAAGTAGCGGGGTGGTCAATGAGCAGTACTTC. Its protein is CASSQSSGVVNEQYF.

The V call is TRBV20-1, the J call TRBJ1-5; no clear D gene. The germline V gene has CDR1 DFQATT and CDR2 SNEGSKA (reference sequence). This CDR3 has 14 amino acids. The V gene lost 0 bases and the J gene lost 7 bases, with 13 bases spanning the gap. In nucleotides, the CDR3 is TGCAGTGCTAGAGATCCCGGGGTGGACCAGCCCCAGCATTTT. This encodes CSARDPGVDQPQHF.

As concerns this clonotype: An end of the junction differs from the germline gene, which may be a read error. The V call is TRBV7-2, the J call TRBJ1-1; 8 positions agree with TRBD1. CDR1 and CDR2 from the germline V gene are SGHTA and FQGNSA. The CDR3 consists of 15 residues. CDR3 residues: CASSLAGGSNTEAFF. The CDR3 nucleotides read TGTGCCAGCAGTTTAGCAGGGGGCTCGAACACTGAAGCTTTCTTT.

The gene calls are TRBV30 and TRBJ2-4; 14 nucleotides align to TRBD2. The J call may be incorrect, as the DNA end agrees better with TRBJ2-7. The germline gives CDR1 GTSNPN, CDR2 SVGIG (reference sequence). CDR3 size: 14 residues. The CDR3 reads CAWTTSGGAFEQYF. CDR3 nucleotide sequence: TGTGCCTGGACGACTAGCGGGGGGGCCTTCGAGCAGTACTTC.

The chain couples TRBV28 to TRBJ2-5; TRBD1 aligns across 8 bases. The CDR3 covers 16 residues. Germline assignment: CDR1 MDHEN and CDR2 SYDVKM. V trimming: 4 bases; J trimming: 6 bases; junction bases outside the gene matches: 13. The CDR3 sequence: CASSSGQGPRAKTQYF. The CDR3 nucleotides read TGTGCCAGCAGTTCCGGACAGGGCCCGCGCGCAAAGACCCAGTACTTC.

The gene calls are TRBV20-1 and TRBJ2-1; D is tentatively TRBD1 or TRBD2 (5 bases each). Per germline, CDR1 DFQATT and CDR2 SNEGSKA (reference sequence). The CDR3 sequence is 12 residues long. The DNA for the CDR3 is TGCAGCCGGGGCCACCGGGACAATGAGCAGTTCTTC. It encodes CSRGHRDNEQFF.

The DNA of the CDR3 is TGCAGTGCCGGAGGGCTGGCCCTCCCTGAAGCTTTCTTT. Protein sequence: CSAGGLALPEAFF. The V call is TRBV20-1, the J call TRBJ1-1; D call uncertain. This CDR3 has 13 residues. Trimming cost V 6 bases and J 6 bases, with 17 bases left between them. CDR1 is DFQATT, CDR2 SNEGSKA, per germline (reference sequence).